This TCR beta chain derives from a study of persistence of HIV-infected CD4 T cells. Whole-study context: Multiple blood draws of up to roughly 180 mL, except two donors with single leukapheresis.

As regards this clone: Its antigen is currently unknown.

The immunoSEQ assay was version 4, run in survey mode. TCRdb's table, derived via immunoSEQ multiplex PCR, lists solely in-frame clones and lacks some. This sample yields fewer than 50,000 clones, of which about nine tenths are seen a single time; approximately 1.8% belongs to the top ten. Nonspecific anti-CD3/anti-CD28 bead stimulation represents the broad CD4+ T cell repertoire. Responding CD4+ T cells were sorted by upregulation of both CD40 ligand and CD69. Looked up from germline, CDR1 is SNHLY and CDR2 is FYNNEI. V was pared by 6 bases and J by 3 bases, with 8 bases between. The CDR3 is 13 amino acids.

The sample consisted of CD4+ T cells sorted from PBMCs after roughly 18-hour stimulation, taken from a patient who received antiretroviral therapy. This sequence was found in an adult man with HIV who was CMV-seropositive. This chain uses TRBV2 with TRBJ2-2, with D possibly TRBD1 on 5 matching bases. CDR3 bases: TGTGCCAGCAGGGTGACAGACACCGGGGAGCTGTTTTTT. Its protein is CASRVTDTGELFF. The full variable domain, completed using reference TRBV2 and TRBJ2-2, is EPEVTQTPSHQVTQMGQEVILRCVPISNHLYFYWYRQILGQKVEFLVSFYNNEISEKSEIFDDQFSVERPDGSNFTLKIRSTKLEDSAMYFCASRVTDTGELFFGEGSRLTVL.